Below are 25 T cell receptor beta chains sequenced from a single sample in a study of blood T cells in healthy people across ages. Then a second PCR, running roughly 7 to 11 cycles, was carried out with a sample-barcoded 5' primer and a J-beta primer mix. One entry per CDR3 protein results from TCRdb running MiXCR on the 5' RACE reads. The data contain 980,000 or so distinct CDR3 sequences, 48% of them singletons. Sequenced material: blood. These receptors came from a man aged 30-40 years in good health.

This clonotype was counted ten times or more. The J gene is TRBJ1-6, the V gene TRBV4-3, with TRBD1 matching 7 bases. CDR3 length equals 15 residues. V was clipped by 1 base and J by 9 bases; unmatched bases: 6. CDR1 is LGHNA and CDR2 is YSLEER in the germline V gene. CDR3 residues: CASSQGGDRSSPLHF. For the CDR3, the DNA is TGCGCCAGCAGCCAAGGAGGGGACAGAAGTTCACCCCTCCACTTT.

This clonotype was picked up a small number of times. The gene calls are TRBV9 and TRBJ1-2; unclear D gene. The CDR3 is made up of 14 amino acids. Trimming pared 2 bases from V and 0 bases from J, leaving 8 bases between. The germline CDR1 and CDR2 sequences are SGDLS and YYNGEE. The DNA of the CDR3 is TGTGCCAGCAGCGTCGGTGCGGCTAACTATGGCTACACCTTC. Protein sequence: CASSVGAANYGYTF.

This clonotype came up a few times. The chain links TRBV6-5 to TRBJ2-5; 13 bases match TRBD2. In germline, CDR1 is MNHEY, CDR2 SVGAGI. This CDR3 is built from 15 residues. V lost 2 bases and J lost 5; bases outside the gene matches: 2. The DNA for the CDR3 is TGTGCCAGCAGTTACGGGGGACTAGCGGGGGAGACCCAGTACTTC. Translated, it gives CASSYGGLAGETQYF.

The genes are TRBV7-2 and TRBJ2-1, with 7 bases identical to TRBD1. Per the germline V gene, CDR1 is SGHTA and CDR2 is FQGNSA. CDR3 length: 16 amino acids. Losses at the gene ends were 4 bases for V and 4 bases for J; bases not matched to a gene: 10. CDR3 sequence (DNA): TGTGCCAGCAGCTCTCCAAGGGGGCTGGGATACAATGAGCAGTTCTTC. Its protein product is CASSSPRGLGYNEQFF.

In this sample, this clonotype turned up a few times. The chain's CDR3 is CASSSAPTDTQYF. CDR3 in DNA: TGTGCCAGCAGCTCTGCCCCCACAGATACGCAGTATTTT. The chain recombines TRBV7-6 with TRBJ2-3; no reliable D call. CDR3 size: 13 residues. Trimming stripped 4 bases from V and 2 bases from J, with 7 bases between. From germline, CDR1 is SGHVS and CDR2 FNYEAQ.

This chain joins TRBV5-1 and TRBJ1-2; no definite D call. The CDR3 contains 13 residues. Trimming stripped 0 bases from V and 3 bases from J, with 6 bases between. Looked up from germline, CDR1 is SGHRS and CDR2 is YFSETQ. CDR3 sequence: CASSLDTDYGYTF. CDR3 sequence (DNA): TGCGCCAGCAGCTTGGACACGGACTATGGCTACACCTTC.

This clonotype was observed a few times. CDR3 region: CASSFARSYEQYF. CDR3 in DNA: TGTGCCAGCAGTTTTGCCAGATCCTACGAGCAGTACTTC. The rearrangement uses TRBV12-3 or TRBV12-4 and TRBJ2-7; D is ambiguous. This CDR3 region has 13 residues. V dropped 3 bases and J dropped 1 base, with 7 bases sitting between them.

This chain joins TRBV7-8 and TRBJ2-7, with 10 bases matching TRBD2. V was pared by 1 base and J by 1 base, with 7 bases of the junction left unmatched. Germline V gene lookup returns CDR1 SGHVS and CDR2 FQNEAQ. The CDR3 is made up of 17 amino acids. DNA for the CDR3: TGTGCCAGCAGCTTAGACCTAGCGGGGGCCCCTTCCTACGAGCAGTACTTC. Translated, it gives CASSLDLAGAPSYEQYF.

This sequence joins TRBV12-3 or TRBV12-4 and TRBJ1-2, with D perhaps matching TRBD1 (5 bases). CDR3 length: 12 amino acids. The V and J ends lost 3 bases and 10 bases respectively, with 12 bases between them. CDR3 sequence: CASSLAQGVYTF. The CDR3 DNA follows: TGTGCCAGCAGTTTGGCGCAGGGTGTCTACACCTTC.

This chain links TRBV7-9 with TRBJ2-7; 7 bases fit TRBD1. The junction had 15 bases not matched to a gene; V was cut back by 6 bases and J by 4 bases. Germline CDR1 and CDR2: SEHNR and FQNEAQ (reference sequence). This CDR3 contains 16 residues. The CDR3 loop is CASSLAPAGTVYEQYF. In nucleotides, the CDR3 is TGTGCCAGCAGTCTAGCCCCTGCCGGGACAGTGTACGAGCAGTACTTC.

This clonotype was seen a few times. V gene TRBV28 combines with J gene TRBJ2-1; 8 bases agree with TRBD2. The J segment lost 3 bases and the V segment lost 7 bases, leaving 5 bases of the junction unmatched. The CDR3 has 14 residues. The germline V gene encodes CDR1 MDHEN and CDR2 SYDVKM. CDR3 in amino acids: CASTVAGNYNEQFF. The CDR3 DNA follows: TGTGCCAGCACAGTAGCGGGGAACTACAATGAGCAGTTCTTC.

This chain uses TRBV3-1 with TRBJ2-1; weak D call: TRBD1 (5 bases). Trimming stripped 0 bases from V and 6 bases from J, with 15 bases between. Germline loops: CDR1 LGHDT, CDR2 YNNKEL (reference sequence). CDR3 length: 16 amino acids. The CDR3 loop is CASSQDPQGRGNEQFF. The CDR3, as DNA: TGTGCCAGCAGCCAAGATCCCCAGGGTCGAGGCAATGAGCAGTTCTTC.

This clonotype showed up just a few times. This chain's CDR3 is CASRKQGTYNEQFF. The CDR3 DNA reads as TGTGCCAGCAGGAAACAGGGGACCTACAATGAGCAGTTCTTC. This chain links TRBV6-5 with TRBJ2-1; 7 bases agree with TRBD1. Trimming cost V 6 bases and J 2 bases; bases outside gene matches: 4. CDR1 is MNHEY and CDR2 is SVGAGI in the germline V gene. CDR3 length: 14 amino acids.

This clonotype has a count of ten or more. This CDR3 is CSGDREDGELFF. The CDR3 DNA sequence: TGCAGCGGAGACAGGGAGGACGGGGAGCTGTTTTTT. The rearrangement links TRBV29-1 to TRBJ2-2; D perhaps matches TRBD1 (7 bases). Germline V gives CDR1 SQVTM, CDR2 ANQGSEA. V lost 7 bases and J lost 7, with 13 bases in between. The CDR3 has 12 residues.

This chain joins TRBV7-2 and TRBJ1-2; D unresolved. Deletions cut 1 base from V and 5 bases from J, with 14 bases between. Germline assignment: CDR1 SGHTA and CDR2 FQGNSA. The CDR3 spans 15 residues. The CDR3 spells CASSLGHRSGYGYTF. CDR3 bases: TGTGCCAGCAGCTTAGGGCACCGGAGTGGGTATGGCTACACCTTC.

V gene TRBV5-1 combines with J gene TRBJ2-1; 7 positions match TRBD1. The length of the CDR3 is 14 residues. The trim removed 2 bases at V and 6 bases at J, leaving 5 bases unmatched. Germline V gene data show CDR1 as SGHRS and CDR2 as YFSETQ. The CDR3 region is CASSLGQEFNEQFF. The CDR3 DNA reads TGCGCCAGCAGCTTAGGACAGGAGTTCAATGAGCAGTTCTTC.

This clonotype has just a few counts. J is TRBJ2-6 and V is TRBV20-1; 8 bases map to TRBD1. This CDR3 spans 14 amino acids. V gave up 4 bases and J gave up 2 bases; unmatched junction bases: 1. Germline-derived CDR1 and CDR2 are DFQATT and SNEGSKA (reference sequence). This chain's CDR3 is CSAKQGAGANVLTF. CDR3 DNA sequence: TGCAGTGCTAAACAGGGGGCTGGGGCCAACGTCCTGACTTTC.

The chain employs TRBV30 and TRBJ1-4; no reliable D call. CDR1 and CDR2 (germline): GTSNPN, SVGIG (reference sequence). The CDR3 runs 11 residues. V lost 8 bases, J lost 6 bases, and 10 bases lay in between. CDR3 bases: TGTGCCAGACACGAGGATGAAAAACTGTTTTTT. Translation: CARHEDEKLFF.

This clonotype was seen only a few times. Written as DNA, the CDR3 is TGCGCCAGCAGCCAAGTACAGGGGAACCCCTACGAGCAGTACTTC. Its translation: CASSQVQGNPYEQYF. This sequence joins TRBV4-1 and TRBJ2-7; 7 nucleotides agree with TRBD1. With V trimmed by 1 base and J by 2 bases, 5 bases remained unmatched. Germline CDR1 reads MGHRA; CDR2 reads YSYEKL. This CDR3 is built from 15 residues.

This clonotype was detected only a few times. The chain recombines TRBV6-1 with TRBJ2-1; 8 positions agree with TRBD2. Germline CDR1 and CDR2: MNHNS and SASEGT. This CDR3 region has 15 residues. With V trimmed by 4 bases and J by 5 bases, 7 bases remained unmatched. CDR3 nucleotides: TGTGCCAGCAGTGCCGGGTCGGGGGGGAACAATGAGCAGTTCTTC. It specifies CASSAGSGGNNEQFF.

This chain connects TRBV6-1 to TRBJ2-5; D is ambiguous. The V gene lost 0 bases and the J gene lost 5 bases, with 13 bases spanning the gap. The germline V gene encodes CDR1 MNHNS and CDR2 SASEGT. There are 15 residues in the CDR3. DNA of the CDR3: TGTGCCAGCAGTGAAGCCCCAGGCCCCGAGGAGACCCAGTACTTC. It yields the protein CASSEAPGPEETQYF.

CDR3 residues: CASTTGLREKLFF. The CDR3 nucleotides are TGTGCCAGCACCACGGGGCTTCGCGAAAAACTGTTTTTT. The V call is TRBV6-5, the J call TRBJ1-4; D is possibly TRBD1 (5 bases). V lost 7 bases to trimming and J lost 8 bases, with 14 bases between them. CDR1 is MNHEY and CDR2 is SVGAGI in the germline V gene. The CDR3 spans 13 residues.

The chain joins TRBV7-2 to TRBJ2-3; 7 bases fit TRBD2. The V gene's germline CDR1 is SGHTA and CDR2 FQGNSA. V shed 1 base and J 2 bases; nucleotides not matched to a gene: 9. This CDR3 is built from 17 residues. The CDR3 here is CASSLGGTTVFTDTQYF. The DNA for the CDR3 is TGTGCCAGCAGCTTAGGTGGGACTACGGTCTTCACAGATACGCAGTATTTT.

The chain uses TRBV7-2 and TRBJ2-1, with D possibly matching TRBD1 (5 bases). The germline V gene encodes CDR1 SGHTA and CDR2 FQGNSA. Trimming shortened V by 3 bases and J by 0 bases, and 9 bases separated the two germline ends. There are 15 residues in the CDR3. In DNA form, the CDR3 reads TGTGCCAGCAGCTTTCAGGGTTCCTCCTACAATGAGCAGTTCTTC. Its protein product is CASSFQGSSYNEQFF.

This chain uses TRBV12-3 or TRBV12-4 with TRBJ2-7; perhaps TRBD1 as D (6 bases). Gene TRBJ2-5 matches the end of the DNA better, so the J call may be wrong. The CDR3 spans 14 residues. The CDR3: CASSLAIGGETQYF. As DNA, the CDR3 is TGTGCCAGCAGTTTAGCGATAGGGGGAGAGACCCAGTACTTC.